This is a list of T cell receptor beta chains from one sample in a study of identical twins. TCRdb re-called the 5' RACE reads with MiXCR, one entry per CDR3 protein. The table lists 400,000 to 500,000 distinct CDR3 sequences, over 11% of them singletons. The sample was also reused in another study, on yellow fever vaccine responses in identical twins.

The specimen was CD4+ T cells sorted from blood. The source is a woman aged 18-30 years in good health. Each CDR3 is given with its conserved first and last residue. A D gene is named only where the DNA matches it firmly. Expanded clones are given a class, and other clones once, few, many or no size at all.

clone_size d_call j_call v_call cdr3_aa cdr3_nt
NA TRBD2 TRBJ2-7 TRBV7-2 CASSLGTSTYEQYF TGTGCCAGTAGCTTAGGGACTAGTACCTACGAGCAGTACTTC
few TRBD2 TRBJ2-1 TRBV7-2 CASSFLPSGNEQFF TGTGCCAGCAGCTTCCTTCCTAGCGGTAATGAGCAGTTCTTC
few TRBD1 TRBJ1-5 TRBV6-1 CASRPQGVQPQHF TGTGCCAGCAGGCCACAGGGGGTTCAGCCCCAGCATTTT
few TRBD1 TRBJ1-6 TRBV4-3 CASSQDATGSSPLHF TGCGCCAGCAGCCAAGACGCGACAGGGTCTTCACCCCTCCACTTT
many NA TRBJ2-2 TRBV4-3 CASSQDVPSGELFF TGCGCCAGCAGCCAAGATGTACCGAGCGGGGAGCTGTTTTTT
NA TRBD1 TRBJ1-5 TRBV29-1 CSVPGQGGGPQHF TGCAGCGTCCCGGGACAGGGTGGGGGGCCCCAGCATTTT
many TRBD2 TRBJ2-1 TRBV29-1 CSVSGLSGYNEQFF TGCAGCGTGTCGGGACTATCGGGTTACAATGAGCAGTTCTTC
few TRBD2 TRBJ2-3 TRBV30 CAWSPPAGRTDTQYF TGTGCCTGGAGTCCCCCAGCGGGGCGCACAGATACGCAGTATTTT
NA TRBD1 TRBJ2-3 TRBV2 CASSPLTGNQPQYF TGTGCCAGCAGCCCCCTGACAGGGAATCAGCCCCAGTATTTT
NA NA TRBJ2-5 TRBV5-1 CASSRGQKETQYF TGCGCCAGCAGCCGAGGGCAGAAGGAGACCCAGTACTTC
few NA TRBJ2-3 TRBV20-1 CSANAPQGSPPGTSTDTQYF TGCAGTGCTAACGCCCCACAGGGGTCCCCACCAGGGACTAGCACAGATACGCAGTATTTT
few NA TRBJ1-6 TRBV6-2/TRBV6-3 CASSWTVEYNSPLHF TGTGCCAGCAGTTGGACAGTGGAATATAATTCACCCCTCCACTTT
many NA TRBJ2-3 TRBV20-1 CSVRSTDTQYF TGCAGTGTTCGGAGCACAGATACGCAGTATTTT
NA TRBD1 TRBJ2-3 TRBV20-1 CSARTGALDTQYF TGCAGTGCCAGGACAGGGGCTTTGGATACGCAGTATTTT
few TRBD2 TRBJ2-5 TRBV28 CASTGTRRETQYF TGTGCCAGTACCGGGACTAGAAGAGAGACCCAGTACTTC
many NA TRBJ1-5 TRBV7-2 CASSLSLNQPQHF TGTGCCAGCAGCTTAAGTCTGAATCAGCCCCAGCATTTT
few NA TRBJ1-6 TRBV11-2 CASSLGGREGSTLHF TGTGCCAGCAGCTTAGGCGGCAGGGAGGGATCCACCCTCCACTTT
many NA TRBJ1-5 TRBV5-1 CASSPGTPNQPQHF TGCGCCAGCAGCCCTGGGACACCTAATCAGCCCCAGCATTTT
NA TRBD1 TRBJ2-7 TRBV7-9 CASSSTRDRFSYEQYF TGTGCCAGCAGCTCTACCCGGGACAGGTTTTCCTACGAGCAGTACTTC
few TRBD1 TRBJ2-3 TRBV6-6 CASSSQGGQGLYF TGTGCCAGCAGTTCTCAGGGGGGACAGGGGCTCTATTTT
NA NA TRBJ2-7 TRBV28 CASSNQGGLYEQYF TGTGCCAGCAGTAACCAGGGGGGACTTTACGAGCAGTACTTC
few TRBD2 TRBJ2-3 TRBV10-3 CAIAPLAGVTDTQYF TGTGCCATCGCCCCCCTAGCGGGAGTTACAGATACGCAGTATTTT
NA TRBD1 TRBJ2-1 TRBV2 CASRDREYNEQFF TGTGCCAGCAGGGACAGGGAATACAATGAGCAGTTCTTC
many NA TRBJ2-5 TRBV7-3 CASSSSVQETQYF TGTGCCAGCAGCTCCAGTGTCCAAGAGACCCAGTACTTC
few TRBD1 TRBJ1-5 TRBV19 CASSIGTGRSNQPQHF TGTGCCAGTAGTATAGGGACAGGCCGAAGCAATCAGCCCCAGCATTTT
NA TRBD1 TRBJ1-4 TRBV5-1 CASSVTGGANEKLFF TGCGCCAGCAGCGTCACAGGGGGCGCGAATGAAAAACTGTTTTTT
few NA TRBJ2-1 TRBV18 CASSPNSGLALSANEQFF TGTGCCAGCTCACCTAACAGCGGGCTAGCCCTATCCGCCAATGAGCAGTTCTTC
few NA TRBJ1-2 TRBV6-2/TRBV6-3 CASSSTNYGYTF TGTGCCAGCAGTTCTACAAACTATGGCTACACCTTC
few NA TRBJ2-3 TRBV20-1 CSTDTQYF TGCAGCACAGATACGCAGTATTTT
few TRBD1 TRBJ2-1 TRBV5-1 CASIGQGPYNEQFF TGCGCCAGCATCGGACAGGGCCCCTACAATGAGCAGTTCTTC
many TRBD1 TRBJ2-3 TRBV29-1 CSVEDRQGSDTQYF TGCAGCGTTGAAGATCGACAGGGTTCCGATACGCAGTATTTT
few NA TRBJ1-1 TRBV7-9 CASSLRDGDTEAFF TGTGCCAGCAGCCTCCGGGACGGAGACACTGAAGCTTTCTTT
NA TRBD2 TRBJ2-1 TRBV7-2 CASRSSGGGYNEQFF TGTGCCAGCAGATCAAGCGGGGGGGGCTACAATGAGCAGTTCTTC
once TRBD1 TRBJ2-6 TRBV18 CASSLRQGGANVLTF TGTGCCAGCTCACTCAGACAGGGTGGGGCCAACGTCCTGACTTTC
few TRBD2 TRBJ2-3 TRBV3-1 CASSQASGGRTDTQYF TGTGCCAGCAGCCAAGCTAGCGGGGGGCGCACAGATACGCAGTATTTT
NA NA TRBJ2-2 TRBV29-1 CSVRPRWDTGELFF TGCAGCGTGCGACCTAGGTGGGACACCGGGGAGCTGTTTTTT
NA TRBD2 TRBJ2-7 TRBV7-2 CASSWRERKNEQYF TGTGCCAGCAGCTGGCGGGAGCGGAAAAACGAGCAGTACTTC
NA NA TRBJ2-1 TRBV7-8 CASSRDTRKSTYNEQFF TGTGCCAGCAGCCGGGACACGAGAAAGTCAACCTACAATGAGCAGTTCTTC
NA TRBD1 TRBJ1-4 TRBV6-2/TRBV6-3 CASSRRPGQGSEKLFF TGTGCCAGCAGCCGAAGACCGGGACAGGGGTCTGAAAAACTGTTTTTT